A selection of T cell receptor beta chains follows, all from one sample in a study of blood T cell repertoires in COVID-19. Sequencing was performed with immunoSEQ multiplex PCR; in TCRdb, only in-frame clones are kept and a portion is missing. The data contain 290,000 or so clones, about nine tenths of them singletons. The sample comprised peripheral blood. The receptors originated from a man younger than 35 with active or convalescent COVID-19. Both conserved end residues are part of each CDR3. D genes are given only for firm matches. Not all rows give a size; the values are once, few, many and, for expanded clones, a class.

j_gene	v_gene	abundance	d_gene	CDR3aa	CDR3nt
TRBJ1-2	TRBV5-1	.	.	CVSQGNDGYTF	TGCGTCAGTCAGGGGAACGATGGCTACACCTTC
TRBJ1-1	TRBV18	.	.	CASSPQAGVGATEAFF	TGTGCCAGCTCACCTCAGGCGGGGGTCGGGGCCACTGAAGCTTTCTTT
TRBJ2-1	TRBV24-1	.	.	CATSDPLGGGLSEQFF	TGTGCCACCAGTGATCCCCTCGGCGGGGGCCTTTCTGAGCAGTTCTTC
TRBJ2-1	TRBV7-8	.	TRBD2	CASSLRRGGSEQFF	TGTGCCAGCAGCTTGAGGCGGGGGGGCAGTGAGCAGTTCTTC
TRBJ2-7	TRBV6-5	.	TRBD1	CASSPGQGGYEQYF	TGTGCCAGCAGTCCGGGACAGGGGGGGTACGAGCAGTACTTC
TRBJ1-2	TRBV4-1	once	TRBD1	CASSEALGQGWRGYTF	TGCGCCAGCAGCGAAGCTTTGGGACAGGGGTGGCGAGGCTACACCTTC
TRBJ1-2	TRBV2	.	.	CASSEAGTPPPSNYGYTF	TGTGCCAGCAGTGAAGCTGGGACACCACCACCTTCTAACTATGGCTACACCTTC
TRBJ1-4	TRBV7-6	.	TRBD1	CASSLGTGSEKLFF	TGTGCCAGCAGCTTAGGGACAGGGAGCGAAAAACTGTTTTTT
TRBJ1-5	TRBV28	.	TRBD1	CASRPNRGPLSNQPQHF	TGTGCCAGCCGGCCTAACAGGGGGCCCCTTAGCAATCAGCCCCAGCATTTT
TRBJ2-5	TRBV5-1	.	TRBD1	CASSSAGTGETQYF	TGCGCCAGCAGCTCGGCCGGGACAGGAGAGACCCAGTACTTC
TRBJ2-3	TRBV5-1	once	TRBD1	CASTRDRGTQSTDTQYF	TGCGCCAGCACTAGGGACAGGGGGACCCAAAGCACAGATACGCAGTATTTT
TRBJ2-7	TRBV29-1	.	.	CSVRLGSLEQYF	TGCAGCGTTCGATTGGGGAGTCTCGAGCAGTACTTC
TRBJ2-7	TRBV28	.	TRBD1	CASTTQTGLTYEQYF	TGTGCCAGCACGACTCAGACAGGGCTGACCTACGAGCAGTACTTC
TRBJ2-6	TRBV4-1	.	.	CASSQDNAQSGANVLTF	TGCGCCAGCAGCCAAGATAACGCACAATCTGGGGCCAACGTCCTGACTTTC
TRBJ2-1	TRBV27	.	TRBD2	CATRGTSSYNEQFF	TGTGCCACCCGTGGGACTAGCTCGTACAATGAGCAGTTCTTC
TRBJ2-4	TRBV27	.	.	CASSSSQAVAKNIQYF	TGTGCCAGCAGTTCCTCCCAGGCTGTAGCCAAAAACATTCAGTACTTC
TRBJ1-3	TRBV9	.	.	CASSLSGNTIYF	TGTGCCAGCAGCCTTAGTGGAAACACCATATATTTT
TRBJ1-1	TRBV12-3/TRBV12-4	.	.	CASSFSRVITFF	TGTGCCAGCAGTTTCAGCAGGGTGATTACTTTCTTT
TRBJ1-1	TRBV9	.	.	CASSPTSAAPQGYRNTEAFF	TGTGCCAGCAGCCCTACCTCGGCGGCTCCGCAGGGGTATCGTAACACTGAAGCTTTCTTT
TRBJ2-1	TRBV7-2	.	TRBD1	CASSRTGDLLGEQFF	TGTGCCAGCAGCCGGACAGGGGATCTTCTCGGTGAGCAGTTCTTC
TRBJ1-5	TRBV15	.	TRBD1	CATSRDGQGENQPQHF	TGTGCCACCAGCAGAGATGGGCAGGGGGAAAATCAGCCCCAGCATTTT
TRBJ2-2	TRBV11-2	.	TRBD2	CASRRTSESTGELFF	TGTGCCAGCAGGCGGACTAGCGAGAGCACCGGGGAGCTGTTTTTT
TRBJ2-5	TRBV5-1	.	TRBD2	CASSLGTSGSQLQETQYF	TGCGCCAGCAGCCTCGGGACTAGCGGGAGCCAACTCCAAGAGACCCAGTACTTC
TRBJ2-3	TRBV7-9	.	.	CASSLGQSSTDTQYF	TGTGCCAGCAGCTTAGGTCAGTCTAGCACAGATACGCAGTATTTT
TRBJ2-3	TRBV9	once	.	CASSGYRETISTDTQYF	TGTGCCAGCAGCGGGTACAGGGAGACTATTAGCACAGATACGCAGTATTTT
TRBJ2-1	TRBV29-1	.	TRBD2	CSGREQVGTSGSYSSSYNEQFF	TGCAGCGGCCGGGAACAGGTGGGGACTAGCGGGTCTTATTCAAGCTCCTACAATGAGCAGTTCTTC
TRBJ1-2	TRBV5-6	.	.	CASSSTGYLGYTF	TGTGCCAGCAGCTCCACAGGTTATTTAGGCTACACCTTC
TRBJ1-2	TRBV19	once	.	CASTHILRFGGYTF	TGTGCCAGTACCCACATCTTGAGGTTCGGTGGCTACACCTTC
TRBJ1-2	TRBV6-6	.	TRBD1	CASRPGTAHYGYTF	TGTGCCAGCAGACCCGGGACAGCCCACTATGGCTACACCTTC
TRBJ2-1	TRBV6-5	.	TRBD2	CASRRTGGGPEQFF	TGTGCCAGCAGAAGAACGGGCGGGGGGCCTGAGCAGTTCTTC
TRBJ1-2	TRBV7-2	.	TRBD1	CASSRDRGYGYTF	TGTGCCAGCAGCCGGGACAGGGGCTATGGCTACACCTTC